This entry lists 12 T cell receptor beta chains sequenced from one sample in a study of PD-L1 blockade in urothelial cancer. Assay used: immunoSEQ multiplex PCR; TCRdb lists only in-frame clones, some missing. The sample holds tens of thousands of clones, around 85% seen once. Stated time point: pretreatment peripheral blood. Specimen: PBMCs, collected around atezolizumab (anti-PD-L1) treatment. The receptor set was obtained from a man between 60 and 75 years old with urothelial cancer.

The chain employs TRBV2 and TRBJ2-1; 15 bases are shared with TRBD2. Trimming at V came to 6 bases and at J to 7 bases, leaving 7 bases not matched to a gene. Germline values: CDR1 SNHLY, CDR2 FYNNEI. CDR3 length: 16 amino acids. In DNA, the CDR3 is TGTGCCAGCAGCCGGACTAGCGGGAGGGCTGTGAATGAGCAGTTCTTC. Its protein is CASSRTSGRAVNEQFF.

The CDR3 loop reads CASSRDRGRGNIQYF. The CDR3 nucleotides are TGCGCCAGCAGCCGTGACAGGGGGCGGGGAAACATTCAGTACTTC. This chain connects TRBV5-1 to TRBJ2-4; 10 bases fit TRBD1. Trimming took 4 bases from V and 6 from J; bases not matched to a gene: 7. This CDR3 has 15 amino acids. Germline V gives CDR1 SGHRS, CDR2 YFSETQ.

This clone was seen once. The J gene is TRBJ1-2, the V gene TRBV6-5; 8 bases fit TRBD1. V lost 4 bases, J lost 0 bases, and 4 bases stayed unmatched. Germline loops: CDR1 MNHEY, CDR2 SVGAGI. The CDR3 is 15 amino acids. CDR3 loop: CASSSPTGANYGYTF. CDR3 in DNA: TGTGCCAGCAGTTCCCCGACAGGGGCTAACTATGGCTACACCTTC.

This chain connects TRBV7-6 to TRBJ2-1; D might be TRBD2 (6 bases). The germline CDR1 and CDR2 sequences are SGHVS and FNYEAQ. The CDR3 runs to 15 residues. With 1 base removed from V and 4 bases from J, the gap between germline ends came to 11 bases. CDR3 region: CASSLGLAAYNEQFF. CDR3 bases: TGTGCCAGCAGCTTAGGGTTAGCGGCATACAATGAGCAGTTCTTC.

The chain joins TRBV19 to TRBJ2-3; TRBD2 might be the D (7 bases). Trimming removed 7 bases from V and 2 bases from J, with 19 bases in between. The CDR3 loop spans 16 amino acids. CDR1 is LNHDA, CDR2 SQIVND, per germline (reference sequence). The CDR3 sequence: CASTPGAGAFTDTQYF. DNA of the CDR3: TGTGCCAGTACCCCTGGGGCGGGGGCCTTCACAGATACGCAGTATTTT.

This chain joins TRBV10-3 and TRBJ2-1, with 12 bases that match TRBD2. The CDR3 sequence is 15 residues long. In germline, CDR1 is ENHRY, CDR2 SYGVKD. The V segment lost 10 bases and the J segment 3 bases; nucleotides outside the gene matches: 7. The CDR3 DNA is TGTGCCACCCGACTAGCGGGGGACCTCTACAATGAGCAGTTCTTC. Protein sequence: CATRLAGDLYNEQFF.

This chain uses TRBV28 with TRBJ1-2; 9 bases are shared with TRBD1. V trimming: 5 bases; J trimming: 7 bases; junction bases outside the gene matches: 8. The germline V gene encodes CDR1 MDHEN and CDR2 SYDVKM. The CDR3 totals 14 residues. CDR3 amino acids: CASSPGGQGGGYTF. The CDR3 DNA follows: TGTGCCAGCAGTCCAGGGGGACAGGGAGGTGGCTACACCTTC.

This CDR3 reads CASSQFAGGPNEQFF. CDR3 in DNA: TGCGCCAGCAGCCAATTTGCGGGAGGGCCAAATGAGCAGTTCTTC. V usage is TRBV4-1 and J usage is TRBJ2-1, with 9 positions matching TRBD2. Unmatched junction bases numbered 6, after V lost 2 bases and J lost 7 bases. From germline, CDR1 is MGHRA and CDR2 YSYEKL. This CDR3 is built from 15 residues.

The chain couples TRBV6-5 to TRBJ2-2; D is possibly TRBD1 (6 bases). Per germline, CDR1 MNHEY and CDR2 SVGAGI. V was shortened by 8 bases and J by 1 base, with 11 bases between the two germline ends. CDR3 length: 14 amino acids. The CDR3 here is CASAGTKNTGELFF. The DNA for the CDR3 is TGTGCCAGCGCCGGGACAAAGAACACCGGGGAGCTGTTTTTT.

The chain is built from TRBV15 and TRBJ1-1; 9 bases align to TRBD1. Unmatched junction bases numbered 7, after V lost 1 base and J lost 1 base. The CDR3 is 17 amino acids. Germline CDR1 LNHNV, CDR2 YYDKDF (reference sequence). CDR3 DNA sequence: TGTGCCACCAGCAGAGTTAGGACAGGGGCCTCGAACACTGAAGCTTTCTTT. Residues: CATSRVRTGASNTEAFF. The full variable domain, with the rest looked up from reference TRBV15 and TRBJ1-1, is DAMVIQNPRYQVTQFGKPVTLSCSQTLNHNVMYWYQQKSSQAPKLLFHYYDKDFNNEADTPDNFQSRRPNTSFCFLDIRSPGLGDTAMYLCATSRVRTGASNTEAFFGQGTRLTVV.

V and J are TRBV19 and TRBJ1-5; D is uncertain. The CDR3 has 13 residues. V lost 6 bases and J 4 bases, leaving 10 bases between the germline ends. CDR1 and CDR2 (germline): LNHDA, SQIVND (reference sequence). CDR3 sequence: CASSGVWNQPQHF. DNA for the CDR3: TGTGCCAGTAGCGGTGTTTGGAATCAGCCCCAGCATTTT.

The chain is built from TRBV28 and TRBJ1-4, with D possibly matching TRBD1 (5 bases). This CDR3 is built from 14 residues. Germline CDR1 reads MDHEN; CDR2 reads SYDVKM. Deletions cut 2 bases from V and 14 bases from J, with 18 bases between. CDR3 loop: CASSLGQSLRSLFF. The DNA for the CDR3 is TGTGCCAGCAGTTTAGGACAATCCCTCCGTAGCCTGTTTTTT.